A selection of T cell receptor beta chains follows, all from one sample in a study of Graves' ophthalmopathy and Graves' hyperthyroidism. MiXCR, run by TCRdb on the multiplex PCR reads, gives a single entry per CDR3 protein. This sample has 500,000 to 700,000 distinct CDR3 sequences; roughly 40% occur once, and the top ten carry roughly 4%. The source material was peripheral blood or thyroid tissue (not recorded which). These receptors all stem from an adult man with Graves' hyperthyroidism. Each CDR3 is given with its conserved first and last residue. The order of the fields is V gene, clone size, J gene, D gene, CDR3 DNA, CDR3 protein. D genes are given only for firm matches. Some rows mark clone size as missing; the rest say once, few, many or name a class of expanded clone.

>TRBV20-1|many|TRBJ2-7|TRBD1
TGCAGTGCTAGATCAACCACAGGGGGTGGGCAGTACTTC
CSARSTTGGGQYF
>TRBV6-5|many|TRBJ2-5|-
TGTGCCAGACCCGGGTGGGGTACGGAGACCCAGTACTTC
CARPGWGTETQYF
>TRBV19|many|TRBJ1-1|-
TGTGCCAGTAGTATAGATCCGGGCGCCAGCGAAGCTTTCTTT
CASSIDPGASEAFF
>TRBV20-1|-|TRBJ2-7|TRBD2
TGCAGTGCCCTAGCGGGAGCCCTCTACGAGCAGTACTTC
CSALAGALYEQYF
>TRBV3-1|few|TRBJ2-5|TRBD2
TGTGCCAGCAGCCAAGAGCGGCTAGCGGGGGAAGAGACCCAGTACTTC
CASSQERLAGEETQYF
>TRBV2|-|TRBJ2-7|-
TGTGCCAGCAGTGACTTGGGTAGGGGAGGAAGTGAGCAGTACTTC
CASSDLGRGGSEQYF
>TRBV3-1|few|TRBJ1-5|-
TGTGCCAGCAGTCCCTTCCCCGGGCAGCCCCAGCATTTT
CASSPFPGQPQHF
>TRBV25-1|-|TRBJ2-3|-
TGTGCCAGCAGTGAACGGGAAGGCGATACGCAGTATTTT
CASSEREGDTQYF
>TRBV7-2|few|TRBJ2-1|-
TGTGCCAGCAGCTTAGGCGAGTGGCGGGAGCAGTTCTTC
CASSLGEWREQFF
>TRBV7-9|once|TRBJ2-2|TRBD1
TGTGCCAGCATCCCACAGGGGGCGAGCACCGGGGAGCTGTTTTTT
CASIPQGASTGELFF
>TRBV25-1|-|TRBJ2-3|TRBD1
TGTGCCAGCAGCGAAGGGCAAGGGACAGGGGTAGATACGCAGTATTTT
CASSEGQGTGVDTQYF
>TRBV5-1|many|TRBJ2-5|-
TGCGCCAGCAGCATGGACCTAGAGACCCAGTACTTC
CASSMDLETQYF
>TRBV15|many|TRBJ2-7|TRBD1
TGTGCCACCAGCGGGGACAGGGTTACCTACGAGCAGTACTTC
CATSGDRVTYEQYF
>TRBV20-1|-|TRBJ2-7|TRBD2
TGCAGTGCTAGCGGGAGGGCCAAGTTTTACGAGCAGTACTTC
CSASGRAKFYEQYF
>TRBV10-3|few|TRBJ2-1|-
TGTGCCATCAGTGAGGGAGCGGCTGAGCAGTTCTTC
CAISEGAAEQFF
>TRBV29-1|many|TRBJ1-2|TRBD1
TGCAGCGTGGAGGGGGGGGACAGGGTAGGCTACACCTTC
CSVEGGDRVGYTF
>TRBV19|few|TRBJ1-4|-
TGTGCCAGTAGTATCAACAGTCAAGAAAAACTGTTTTTT
CASSINSQEKLFF
>TRBV7-9|-|TRBJ2-5|TRBD1
TGTGCCAGCAGCTTCACAGGGGGCGTAGTGGAGACCCAGTACTTC
CASSFTGGVVETQYF
>TRBV5-4|-|TRBJ1-1|-
TGTGCCAGCAGCTTGCCAGGGCCGAACACTGAAGCTTTCTTT
CASSLPGPNTEAFF
>TRBV7-9|-|TRBJ2-7|-
TGTGCCAGCAGTGGTCAGGGGGAGCAGTACTTC
CASSGQGEQYF
>TRBV12-3/TRBV12-4|-|TRBJ1-1|TRBD1
TGTGCCAGCAGTTCAACACCGGGACAGGGAGCTTTCTTT
CASSSTPGQGAFF
>TRBV4-1|few|TRBJ1-2|-
TGCGCCAGCAGCCAAGATAGGTCCGGACAGTACTATGGCTACACCTTC
CASSQDRSGQYYGYTF
>TRBV28|-|TRBJ2-5|-
TGTGCCAGCAGTTTTTCGGATCCCGGGGGCCAGTACTTC
CASSFSDPGGQYF
>TRBV4-1|many|TRBJ1-2|TRBD1
TGCGCCAGCAGCCAAAGGACAGGGGGCTTCGGAGGCTACACCTTC
CASSQRTGGFGGYTF
>TRBV5-1|-|TRBJ1-5|-
TGCGCCAGCAGCTTGAGCCGAGGGGATGAGACCCAGCATTTT
CASSLSRGDETQHF
>TRBV6-5|many|TRBJ2-2|TRBD1
TGTGCCAGCAGAAGGGACAGGGACACCGGGGAGCTGTTTTTT
CASRRDRDTGELFF
>TRBV3-1|few|TRBJ1-1|TRBD1
TGTGCCAGCAGCCCCCGGACAGGGGGAATGAACACTGAAGCTTTCTTT
CASSPRTGGMNTEAFF
>TRBV15|many|TRBJ1-6|TRBD1
TGTGCCACCAGCAGAGATCAGGGGGCGTATAATTCACCCCTCCACTTT
CATSRDQGAYNSPLHF
>TRBV7-2|many|TRBJ2-7|-
TGTGCCAGCAGCTTAGCTGGACGGGGAGAGCAGTACTTC
CASSLAGRGEQYF
>TRBV6-6|many|TRBJ2-7|-
TGTGCCAGCAGTTATACGCCGGGAGTATCGAACGAGCAGTACTTC
CASSYTPGVSNEQYF
>TRBV29-1|-|TRBJ1-2|TRBD1
TGCAGCGCTATGACAGGGGACGGTGGCTACACCTTC
CSAMTGDGGYTF
>TRBV5-8|many|TRBJ1-3|TRBD1
TGTGCCAGCAGCTTGGTTCCGGGACAGAGGGGAAACACCATATATTTT
CASSLVPGQRGNTIYF
>TRBV6-1|few|TRBJ2-7|-
TGTGCCAGCAGGTCCGGGAGCTTCTACGAGCAGTACTTC
CASRSGSFYEQYF
>TRBV7-2|many|TRBJ2-7|-
TGTGCCAGCAGTAGTGGGCTAGCCCTATACGAGCAGTACTTC
CASSSGLALYEQYF
>TRBV5-1|-|TRBJ1-1|TRBD1
TGCGCCAGCAGGCAGCCCCCGGGACAGGGGGCGTATGACACTGAAGCTTTCTTT
CASRQPPGQGAYDTEAFF
>TRBV15|-|TRBJ2-5|TRBD1
TGTGCCGCGGGACAGGGACTGGAGACCCAGTACTTC
CAAGQGLETQYF
>TRBV12-3/TRBV12-4|many|TRBJ1-4|-
TGTGCCAGCAGTGGGGGGAGTGAAAAACTGTTTTTT
CASSGGSEKLFF
>TRBV9|few|TRBJ2-7|-
TGTGCCAGCAGTGAAGGAGTGGGGCTAAATGAGCAGTACTTC
CASSEGVGLNEQYF
>TRBV6-1|-|TRBJ2-5|-
TGTGCCAGTAACCCGGTTTTCGACCCGAGGGAGACCCAGTACTTC
CASNPVFDPRETQYF
>TRBV2|many|TRBJ1-3|-
TGTGCCAGCGCCAGGAGCTCTGGAAACACCATATATTTT
CASARSSGNTIYF
>TRBV25-1|many|TRBJ2-7|-
TGTGCCAGCAGTGAACTCGGCTACGAGCAGTACTTC
CASSELGYEQYF
>TRBV5-1|-|TRBJ1-4|TRBD1
TGCGCCAGCAGCACTACAGGGGATTATGAAAAACTGTTTTTT
CASSTTGDYEKLFF
>TRBV7-2|many|TRBJ1-4|-
TGTGCCAGCAGCGCGACAGATACCAATGAAAAACTGTTTTTT
CASSATDTNEKLFF
>TRBV7-9|-|TRBJ2-5|-
TGTGCCAGCAGCTTAGCAGGGGACTACCAAGAGACCCAGTACTTC
CASSLAGDYQETQYF
>TRBV12-3/TRBV12-4|many|TRBJ1-5|-
TGTGCCAGCAGTTTTCTAGTGAACACCCATAGCAATCAGCCCCAGCATTTT
CASSFLVNTHSNQPQHF
>TRBV6-1|-|TRBJ1-3|-
TGTGCCAGCAGTGGCGAGGGATCAGGGCGGGAGGGCCTTAACACCATATATTTT
CASSGEGSGREGLNTIYF
>TRBV20-1|many|TRBJ2-7|-
TGCAGTGCTTCGGGGCTAGCTCACGAGCAGTACTTC
CSASGLAHEQYF
>TRBV20-1|-|TRBJ2-1|-
TGCAGTGCTAATGTGGGATACAATGAGCAGTTCTTC
CSANVGYNEQFF
>TRBV7-9|few|TRBJ2-4|-
TGTGCCAGCAGCTTAGAGGGTGTCATTCAGTACTTC
CASSLEGVIQYF
>TRBV20-1|few|TRBJ2-2|-
TGCAGTGCTAGAGACGTGTCCCAGGGGTTCGGGGAGCTGTTTTTT
CSARDVSQGFGELFF
>TRBV6-1|-|TRBJ2-2|TRBD1
TGTGCCAGCAGTGGCCAGGGGGCTTTGACCGGGGAGCTGTTTTTT
CASSGQGALTGELFF
>TRBV29-1|many|TRBJ1-2|-
TGCAGCGTGAGTACAGGAATCTATGGCTACACCTTC
CSVSTGIYGYTF
>TRBV24-1|-|TRBJ2-1|TRBD2
TGTGCCACCAGTGATGCCAGCGGGGACTCCTACAATGAGCAGTTCTTC
CATSDASGDSYNEQFF
>TRBV2|many|TRBJ1-6|-
TGTGCCAGCAGTGAACGGGGTGTATCAGATTCACCCCTCCACTTT
CASSERGVSDSPLHF
>TRBV29-1|-|TRBJ2-1|-
TGCAGCGTTGACGGAGAGGGGGTCTCCTACAATGAGCAGTTCTTC
CSVDGEGVSYNEQFF